This T cell receptor (beta chain) was sequenced during a study of T cell changes during pregnancy in multiple sclerosis. The assay was immunoSEQ multiplex PCR, and TCRdb's table has in-frame clones only and misses some. The sample records roughly 84,000 clones, around 93% being singletons. The CDR3 is 15 amino acids. V gave up 4 bases and J gave up 0 bases, with 9 bases separating them. The germline V gene has CDR1 MNHNS and CDR2 SASEGT. The material was peripheral blood, obtained in the third trimester of pregnancy. The clonotype was recovered from a female donor in good health, enrolled as a control in a pregnancy study. The V call is TRBV6-1, the J call TRBJ1-4; TRBD1 might be the D (5 bases). The CDR3 coding sequence is TGTGCCAGCAGTGTTAGGGGTGCAACTAATGAAAAACTGTTTTTT. Translation gives CASSVRGATNEKLFF.